This TCR beta chain was sequenced during a study of identifying expanded T cells in peripheral blood. Germline assignment: CDR1 SGDLS and CDR2 YYNGEE. V was cut by 3 bases and J by 1 base, with 7 bases left in between. CDR3 size: 13 residues. Using immunoSEQ multiplex PCR, the repertoire was profiled, and TCRdb retains in-frame clones only, with some absent. Of tens of thousands of clones in the sample, approximately 90% were seen once. This clonotype originated in a person aged 18 to 70 in good health. Sequencing was carried out using blood. The V call is TRBV9, the J call TRBJ1-1; D unclear. The CDR3 DNA reads as TGTGCCAGCAGCGCCTCAGGGAACACTGAAGCTTTCTTT. This encodes CASSASGNTEAFF.